This T cell receptor (beta chain) is from a study of CD4 T cells in relation to SARS-CoV-2 and coronaviruses. Germline V lookup: CDR1 SGHDT, CDR2 YYEEEE. Trimming removed 0 bases from V and 9 bases from J; junction bases left unmatched: 3. This CDR3 comprises 13 residues. TCRdb's table, derived via immunoSEQ multiplex PCR, lists solely in-frame clones and lacks some. Of 65,000 or so clones in the sample, about nine tenths were seen once. CD4+ T cells from unexposed donors were obtained before the COVID-19 pandemic (2011-2018). The receptor comes from a human donor in good health. The genes are TRBV5-6 and TRBJ1-5; 7 bases align to TRBD1. The sample was memory CD4+ T cells from PBMCs. The CDR3: CASSLGRGRPQHF. The CDR3 DNA reads as TGTGCCAGCAGCTTGGGCAGGGGGAGGCCCCAGCATTTT.